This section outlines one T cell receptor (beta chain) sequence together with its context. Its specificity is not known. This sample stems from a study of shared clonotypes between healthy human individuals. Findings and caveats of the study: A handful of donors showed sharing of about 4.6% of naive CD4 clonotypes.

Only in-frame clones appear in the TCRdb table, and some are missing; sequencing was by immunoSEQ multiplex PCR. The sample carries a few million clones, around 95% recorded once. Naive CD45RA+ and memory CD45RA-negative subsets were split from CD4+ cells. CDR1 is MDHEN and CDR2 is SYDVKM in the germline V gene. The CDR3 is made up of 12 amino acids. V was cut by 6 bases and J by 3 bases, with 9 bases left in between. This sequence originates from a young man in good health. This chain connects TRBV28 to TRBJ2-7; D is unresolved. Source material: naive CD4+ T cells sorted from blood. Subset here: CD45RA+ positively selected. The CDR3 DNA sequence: TGTGCCAGCAGCTCCACCTACTACGAGCAGTACTTC. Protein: CASSSTYYEQYF. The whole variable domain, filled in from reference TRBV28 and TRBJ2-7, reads DVKVTQSSRYLVKRTGEKVFLECVQDMDHENMFWYRQDPGLGLRLIYFSYDVKMKEKGDIPEGYSVSREKKERFSLILESASTNQTSMYLCASSSTYYEQYFGPGTRLTVT.